The 14 T cell receptor beta chains below all came from one sample that was sequenced in a study of blood T cell repertoires in COVID-19. Repertoires were generated with immunoSEQ multiplex PCR, while TCRdb's copy carries only in-frame clones and drops some. The sample lists roughly 130,000 clones; roughly nine tenths were seen once. Sequenced input: peripheral blood. All receptors derive from a man aged 55-75 years with COVID-19, enrolled during active disease.

J is TRBJ1-5 and V is TRBV5-5; 8 bases fit TRBD1. Trimming removed 4 bases from V and 6 bases from J; junction bases left unmatched: 6. This CDR3 has 14 residues. Germline V lookup: CDR1 SGHKS, CDR2 YYEKEE (reference sequence). The CDR3 region is CASSPTGEGQPQHF. CDR3 coding DNA: TGTGCCAGCAGCCCGACAGGGGAAGGTCAGCCCCAGCATTTT.

The chain has TRBV4-1 and TRBJ2-5; TRBD2 matches 10 bases. The CDR3 is made up of 16 amino acids. The germline gives CDR1 MGHRA, CDR2 YSYEKL. The V and J ends lost 1 base and 5 bases, in that order; junction bases with no gene match: 7. The DNA for the CDR3 is TGCGCCAGCAGCCAAGGTCCTAGCGGGAGTTTCGAGACCCAGTACTTC. Translating it yields CASSQGPSGSFETQYF.

This clone was picked up one time. J is TRBJ1-1 and V is TRBV11-2, with a possible D match to TRBD1 (6 bases). The CDR3 consists of 13 residues. Deletions cut 5 bases from V and 0 bases from J, with 7 bases between. Germline loops: CDR1 SGHAT, CDR2 FQNNGV. The CDR3 region has the DNA TGTGCCAGCAGCGGACAGATGAACACTGAAGCTTTCTTT. This translates into CASSGQMNTEAFF.

V gene TRBV7-9 combines with J gene TRBJ1-3; D gene unclear. CDR1 is SEHNR, CDR2 FQNEAQ, per germline (reference sequence). V gave up 6 bases and J gave up 4 bases, with 13 bases separating them. This CDR3 spans 14 amino acids. The CDR3: CASSPASTGNTIYF. CDR3 DNA sequence: TGTGCCAGCAGTCCTGCATCAACAGGAAACACCATATATTTT.

A single count supports this clone. CDR3 region: CASSLMGLAGGYNEQFF. The DNA of the CDR3 is TGTGCCAGCAGCTTAATGGGACTAGCGGGAGGTTACAATGAGCAGTTCTTC. The rearrangement uses TRBV7-3 and TRBJ2-1; 15 nucleotides align to TRBD2. Germline V gives CDR1 SGHTA, CDR2 FQGTGA. The CDR3 is 17 residues long. V gave up 1 base and J gave up 4 bases; unmatched junction bases: 2.

The chain couples TRBV7-3 to TRBJ2-2; unclear D gene. Looked up from germline, CDR1 is SGHTA and CDR2 is FQGTGA. The CDR3 sequence is 14 residues long. V lost 5 bases and J 1 base, leaving 8 bases between the germline ends. This CDR3 reads CASSLDLNTGELFF. The CDR3 bases are TGTGCCAGCAGCCTCGACTTGAACACCGGGGAGCTGTTTTTT.

The chain links TRBV7-3 to TRBJ2-3; D perhaps matches TRBD2 (5 bases). Trimming pared 5 bases from V and 0 bases from J, leaving 6 bases between. CDR1 is SGHTA and CDR2 is FQGTGA in the germline V gene. CDR3 length: 13 residues. CDR3 nucleotides: TGTGCCAGCAGCAGGACTAGCACAGATACGCAGTATTTT. Translated: CASSRTSTDTQYF.

The chain combines TRBV19 with TRBJ2-7; 7 nucleotides agree with TRBD1. After removal of 6 bases from V and 1 base from J, the junction contained 6 bases not matched to a gene. This CDR3 contains 14 residues. CDR1 and CDR2 from the germline V gene are LNHDA and SQIVND (reference sequence). The CDR3 loop is CASSRQGGSYEQYF. DNA of the CDR3: TGTGCCAGTAGCCGACAGGGTGGGTCCTACGAGCAGTACTTC.

This chain connects TRBV27 to TRBJ2-3, with TRBD1 identical over 7 bases. V dropped 5 bases and J dropped 0; count of bases not matched to a gene: 8. This CDR3 contains 16 residues. The germline gives CDR1 MNHEY, CDR2 SMNVEV (reference sequence). The CDR3 DNA follows: TGTGCCAGCAGTCCCTCCCGAGGGGGCAGCACAGATACGCAGTATTTT. This codes for CASSPSRGGSTDTQYF.

This chain joins TRBV18 and TRBJ2-1; D not resolved. Between the trimmed V and J ends, which lost 2 bases and 7 bases, there was a span of 12 bases. Germline V lookup: CDR1 KGHSH, CDR2 LQKENI. This CDR3 has 14 amino acids. CDR3 sequence (DNA): TGTGCCAGCTCACCATCGCAGTCAAATAATGAGCAGTTCTTC. Amino acid sequence: CASSPSQSNNEQFF.

The count of this clone is one. The chain joins TRBV24-1 to TRBJ1-5; D uncertain. CDR1 and CDR2 (germline): KGHDR, SFDVKD. Trimming cost V 1 base and J 4 bases, with 7 bases left between them. This CDR3 region has 14 residues. CDR3 sequence (DNA): TGTGCCACCAGTGATTTCGGCGGTAATCAGCCCCAGCATTTT. This sequence encodes CATSDFGGNQPQHF.

The chain carries TRBV29-1 and TRBJ2-6, with D maybe TRBD1 (7 bases). The germline V gene has CDR1 SQVTM and CDR2 ANQGSEA. V was clipped by 6 bases and J by 2 bases, with 11 bases between them. The CDR3 totals 14 residues. CDR3 region: CSVEGTAGANVLTF. In nucleotides, the CDR3 is TGCAGCGTGGAGGGGACAGCTGGGGCCAACGTCCTGACTTTC.

This clone has at least ten counts. The V call is TRBV4-2, the J call TRBJ1-2, with 8 bases fitting TRBD1. The CDR3 consists of 15 residues. Trimming removed 0 bases from V and 4 bases from J; junction bases left unmatched: 4. Germline CDR1 reads LGHNA; CDR2 reads YNFKEQ. The CDR3 DNA sequence: TGTGCCAGCAGCCAAGAACCAACAGGGGGCTATGGCTACACCTTC. Translated, it gives CASSQEPTGGYGYTF.

The chain is built from TRBV11-3 and TRBJ2-3, with 8 bases lining up with TRBD2. The CDR3 is 17 amino acids. V was pared by 5 bases and J by 4 bases, with 14 bases of the junction left unmatched. Germline lookup yields CDR1 SGHNT and CDR2 YENEEA. CDR3 sequence (DNA): TGTGCCAGCAGCCCAGGACTAGCAATCGGACTCCCAGATACGCAGTATTTT. Its protein product is CASSPGLAIGLPDTQYF.